The 23 T cell receptor beta chains listed next were all sequenced from one sample in a study of tumor T cells in aggressive B-cell lymphoma. Produced via immunoSEQ multiplex PCR; TCRdb's table is partial and in-frame only. The profile shows 2,500 to 3,000 clones, around 85% of them singletons. Material: tumor tissue. The source is an adult with diffuse large B cell lymphoma. Some clones in this sample may be carry-over from other donors' samples.

The chain carries TRBV6-6 and TRBJ2-7, with 11 nucleotides matching TRBD2. Looked up from germline, CDR1 is MNHNY and CDR2 is SVGAGI (reference sequence). The CDR3 runs to 12 residues. Here the CDR3 reads CATSGGTYGQYV. Written as DNA, the CDR3 is TGTGCCACTAGCGGGGGGACCTACGGGCAGTACGTC.

The rearrangement uses TRBV2 and TRBJ2-5; TRBD1 agrees at 9 bases. The V segment lost 6 bases and the J segment 5 bases; nucleotides outside the gene matches: 10. Germline CDR1 and CDR2: SNHLY and FYNNEI. This CDR3 comprises 15 residues. CDR3 sequence (DNA): TGTGCCAGCAGCCCAACAGGGGGCGAGTGGGAGACCCAGTACTTC. Translation gives CASSPTGGEWETQYF. Filled out from reference TRBV2 and TRBJ2-5, the complete variable domain reads EPEVTQTPSHQVTQMGQEVILRCVPISNHLYFYWYRQILGQKVEFLVSFYNNEISEKSEIFDDQFSVERPDGSNFTLKIRSTKLEDSAMYFCASSPTGGEWETQYFGPGTRLLVL.

The rearrangement links TRBV29-1 to TRBJ1-5; D call uncertain. The CDR3 loop spans 13 amino acids. Trimming stripped 4 bases from V and 2 bases from J, with 9 bases between. The germline V gene encodes CDR1 SQVTM and CDR2 ANQGSEA. The CDR3, as DNA: TGCAGCGTTGTAATGGGAGGCAATCAGCCCCAGCATTTT. This translates into CSVVMGGNQPQHF.

V gene TRBV2 combines with J gene TRBJ2-3, with 8 positions matching TRBD2. The CDR3 has 14 residues. From germline, CDR1 is SNHLY and CDR2 FYNNEI. The J segment lost 4 bases and the V segment lost 4 bases, leaving 4 bases of the junction unmatched. The CDR3 region has the DNA TGTGCCAGCAGTGGACTAGCGTACGCAGATACGCAGTATTTT. This gives the protein CASSGLAYADTQYF.

The chain carries TRBV6-1 and TRBJ1-1, with 9 bases that match TRBD1. The CDR3 is 15 residues long. Germline trimming cut 2 bases from V and 4 bases from J; bases unmatched to any gene: 5. CDR1 is MNHNS, CDR2 SASEGT, per germline. The CDR3 here is CASSEFGTGFTEAFF. CDR3 coding DNA: TGTGCCAGCAGTGAATTCGGGACAGGGTTCACTGAAGCTTTCTTT.

A single count supports this clone. The gene calls are TRBV10-3 and TRBJ2-3, with D maybe TRBD1 (6 bases). Trimming took 8 bases from V and 0 from J, leaving 12 bases between them. CDR3 length: 14 amino acids. The germline gives CDR1 ENHRY, CDR2 SYGVKD. The CDR3 coding sequence is TGTGCCATCGGATCGGGGACAAGCACAGATACGCAGTATTTT. This gives the protein CAIGSGTSTDTQYF.

The chain combines TRBV27 with TRBJ2-1; tentatively, D is TRBD1 (5 bases). Trimming left V 7 bases short and J 0 bases short, with 13 bases between. Germline CDR1 and CDR2: MNHEY and SMNVEV (reference sequence). The CDR3 extends over 15 amino acids. The CDR3 region has the DNA TGTGCCAGCACTGCCTGGGGCGGCTCCTACAATGAGCAGTTCTTC. Amino acids: CASTAWGGSYNEQFF.

In the case of this clone: At one of its ends the junction is not consistent with the germline gene, which may arise from a read error. This rearrangement joins TRBV7-7 to TRBJ2-3; 14 nucleotides align to TRBD2. Germline V gene data show CDR1 as SSHAT and CDR2 as FNYEAQ (reference sequence). The CDR3 runs 15 residues. The CDR3 nucleotides read TGTGCTAGCAGCGTGGGACTAGCGGGAGTAGATACGCAGTATTTT. The encoded protein is CASSVGLAGVDTQYF.

The chain couples TRBV7-6 to TRBJ2-7; no clear D gene. Germline CDR1 is SGHVS and CDR2 is FNYEAQ. This CDR3 is built from 14 residues. V was cut by 1 base and J by 1 base, with 8 bases left in between. In DNA form, the CDR3 reads TGTGCCAGCAGCTTAGACCAGGCATCCTACGAGCAGTACTTC. This sequence encodes CASSLDQASYEQYF.

The chain recombines TRBV19 with TRBJ2-1; D ambiguous. CDR3 length: 13 residues. Germline V gene lookup returns CDR1 LNHDA and CDR2 SQIVND (reference sequence). V lost 6 bases, J lost 7 bases, and 13 bases lay in between. The CDR3 DNA follows: TGTGCCAGTAGCTCGAGACTTAGGAATGAGCAGTTCTTC. This gives the protein CASSSRLRNEQFF.

This clone was observed once. The V call is TRBV9, the J call TRBJ1-6; D gene uncertain. Trimming left V 4 bases short and J 9 bases short, with 20 bases between. CDR1 and CDR2 from the germline V gene are SGDLS and YYNGEE. The CDR3 has 16 residues. CDR3 nucleotides: TGTGCCAGCAGCCCTACCGGGAACAGCAAAGGTTCACCCCTCCACTTT. This translates into CASSPTGNSKGSPLHF.

J is TRBJ1-4 and V is TRBV30; 12 bases match TRBD1. The CDR3 runs to 18 residues. V trimming: 2 bases; J trimming: 6 bases; junction bases outside the gene matches: 13. Germline values: CDR1 GTSNPN, CDR2 SVGIG (reference sequence). Here the CDR3 reads CAWSSGTGGELGDEKLFF. The CDR3, as DNA: TGTGCCTGGAGTTCTGGGACAGGGGGCGAATTGGGCGATGAAAAACTGTTTTTT.

V and J are TRBV6-1 and TRBJ1-2; the D is unclear. CDR3 length: 11 amino acids. V lost 8 bases and J lost 0, with 4 bases in between. Germline V gene lookup returns CDR1 MNHNS and CDR2 SASEGT. CDR3 sequence reads: CASLANYGYTF. CDR3 nucleotide sequence: TGTGCCAGCCTCGCTAACTATGGCTACACCTTC.

The V gene is TRBV29-1, the J gene TRBJ1-3, with D uncertain. Trimming left V 4 bases short and J 1 base short, with 8 bases between. CDR1 is SQVTM, CDR2 ANQGSEA, per germline. This CDR3 contains 13 residues. CDR3 in DNA: TGCAGCGTTGCCCACGGGTCTGGAAACACCATATATTTT. It encodes CSVAHGSGNTIYF.

The genes are TRBV5-1 and TRBJ2-1; tentatively, D is TRBD2 (6 bases). This CDR3 region has 14 residues. The ends were cut back, 5 bases at V and 6 bases at J, with 15 bases in the middle. The germline gives CDR1 SGHRS, CDR2 YFSETQ. The CDR3 DNA follows: TGCGCCAGCAGAATCGGGAGAGGGTTCAATGAGCAGTTCTTC. This translates into CASRIGRGFNEQFF. Based on the CDR3 plus reference TRBV5-1 and TRBJ2-1, the full variable domain is KAGVTQTPRYLIKTRGQQVTLSCSPISGHRSVSWYQQTPGQGLQFLFEYFSETQRNKGNFPGRFSGRQFSNSRSEMNVSTLELGDSALYLCASRIGRGFNEQFFGPGTRLTVL.

The V gene is TRBV2, the J gene TRBJ1-2, with 9 bases matching TRBD1. V lost 6 bases and J lost 7; bases outside the gene matches: 6. Germline V gene data show CDR1 as SNHLY and CDR2 as FYNNEI. CDR3 length: 13 amino acids. The CDR3 bases are TGTGCCAGCAGGGGACAGGGTCTTTCTGGCTACACCTTC. It specifies CASRGQGLSGYTF.

V is TRBV7-9 and J is TRBJ1-1; 7 bases agree with TRBD1. Germline CDR1 and CDR2: SEHNR and FQNEAQ (reference sequence). The trim removed 4 bases at V and 5 bases at J, leaving 7 bases unmatched. The CDR3 is 14 residues long. The CDR3 loop is CASSSGTVGTEAFF. The CDR3 nucleotides are TGTGCCAGCAGCTCGGGGACAGTCGGGACTGAAGCTTTCTTT.

This rearrangement joins TRBV7-2 to TRBJ1-1; D call uncertain. CDR1 is SGHTA, CDR2 FQGNSA, per germline. V was trimmed by 4 bases and J by 2 bases, leaving 20 bases between them. The CDR3 totals 17 residues. CDR3 region: CASSSERDRAGNTEAFF. The CDR3 region has the DNA TGTGCCAGCAGCTCCGAACGGGATAGGGCTGGTAACACTGAAGCTTTCTTT.

The rearrangement links TRBV6-5 to TRBJ1-1, with D possibly being TRBD1 (5 bases). The germline CDR1 and CDR2 sequences are MNHEY and SVGAGI. V lost 6 bases and J lost 5, with 16 bases in between. The CDR3 is 14 residues long. Written as DNA, the CDR3 is TGTGCCAGCAGCCGCCTTGGGGGGATAACTGAAGCTTTCTTT. Residues: CASSRLGGITEAFF.

This clone showed up just once. The genes are TRBV2 and TRBJ1-2; unclear D gene. The CDR3 is 14 residues long. Germline V gene data show CDR1 as SNHLY and CDR2 as FYNNEI. The germline V and J ends were trimmed by 2 bases and 4 bases, with 11 bases remaining between them. In nucleotides, the CDR3 is TGTGCCAGCAGTGAATCGGGAGGAATCTATGGCTACACCTTC. Residues: CASSESGGIYGYTF.

The rearrangement uses TRBV7-9 and TRBJ2-7, with 13 bases lining up with TRBD2. The CDR3 is 16 residues long. J was trimmed by 2 bases and V by 2 bases; bases with no gene match: 3. Germline lookup yields CDR1 SEHNR and CDR2 FQNEAQ (reference sequence). The CDR3 loop reads CASSLLTSGRTYEQYF. In nucleotides, the CDR3 is TGTGCCAGCAGCTTACTGACTAGCGGGAGGACCTACGAGCAGTACTTC.

V gene TRBV7-9 combines with J gene TRBJ2-2; 12 nucleotides line up with TRBD1. CDR3 size: 17 residues. After removal of 6 bases from V and 6 bases from J, the junction contained 11 bases not matched to a gene. CDR1 is SEHNR and CDR2 is FQNEAQ in the germline V gene (reference sequence). This CDR3 reads CASRAPPGQGASGELFF. CDR3 nucleotides: TGTGCCAGCAGAGCCCCCCCGGGACAGGGGGCGTCCGGGGAGCTGTTTTTT.

The chain carries TRBV19 and TRBJ2-5, with 10 bases aligning to TRBD2. CDR3 length: 15 residues. The germline V gene has CDR1 LNHDA and CDR2 SQIVND (reference sequence). J lost 4 bases, V lost 3 bases, and 5 bases had no gene match. CDR3 DNA sequence: TGTGCCAGTAGTATGTGGACTAGCGGAAGAGAGACCCAGTACTTC. Translated, it gives CASSMWTSGRETQYF.